These 23 T cell receptor beta chains came from one sample sequenced in a study of technical replicates of blood from a handful of donors (TCRdb year 2017). The library was produced with the immunoSEQ multiplex PCR assay. As stored in TCRdb, this immuneACCESS dataset retains in-frame rearrangements with V and J assigned. A fraction of the clones does not appear; measured against another copy, unresolved V genes explain less than half of the discrepancy, and the remainder lacks a known reason. The sample table contains tens of thousands of clones; only one count was recorded for about 90% of them. Of the sample, 0.35% to 0.45% falls within the top ten clones. The sequencing sample was made of T cells isolated from PBMCs. Receptors were obtained from a human donor in good health.

The V and J genes are TRBV7-6 and TRBJ2-1; D gene uncertain. Trimming shortened V by 6 bases and J by 7 bases, and 10 bases separated the two germline ends. This CDR3 contains 12 residues. CDR1 SGHVS and CDR2 FNYEAQ come from the germline V gene. This chain's CDR3 is CASSLKSNEQFF. CDR3 DNA sequence: TGTGCCAGCAGTTTAAAATCGAATGAGCAGTTCTTC.

The rearrangement links TRBV6-6 to TRBJ1-2; D unclear. The ends were cut back, 6 bases at V and 0 bases at J, with 11 bases in the middle. This CDR3 region has 14 residues. CDR1 is MNHNY, CDR2 SVGAGI, per germline (reference sequence). DNA for the CDR3: TGTGCCAGCAGAAACACCGGGGCTAACTATGGCTACACCTTC. This encodes CASRNTGANYGYTF.

DNA of the CDR3: TGTGCCAGCAGCCGGGGGGTGGCGAACACTGAAGCTTTCTTT. Residues: CASSRGVANTEAFF. This chain uses TRBV11-2 with TRBJ1-1; TRBD1 might be the D (5 bases). V lost 5 bases to trimming and J lost 1 base, with 11 bases between them. The CDR3 has 14 residues. Germline CDR1 reads SGHAT; CDR2 reads FQNNGV.

The gene calls are TRBV10-3 and TRBJ1-5; a weak D match, TRBD1 (5 bases). Per germline, CDR1 ENHRY and CDR2 SYGVKD. V was clipped by 5 bases and J by 0 bases, with 14 bases between them. This CDR3 has 16 amino acids. CDR3 sequence: CAISLEGRGSNQPQHF. The CDR3 DNA is TGTGCCATCAGTCTCGAGGGGAGGGGTAGCAATCAGCCCCAGCATTTT.

The gene calls are TRBV18 and TRBJ1-4; 7 bases align to TRBD1. V was pared by 2 bases and J by 4 bases, with 1 base of the junction left unmatched. The CDR3 loop spans 14 amino acids. Germline V gene data show CDR1 as KGHSH and CDR2 as LQKENI. The DNA of the CDR3 is TGTGCCAGCTCACCAGGACAGGTTAATGAAAAACTGTTTTTT. As protein: CASSPGQVNEKLFF.

This chain joins TRBV19 and TRBJ1-3; no firm D call. Per the germline V gene, CDR1 is LNHDA and CDR2 is SQIVND (reference sequence). The CDR3 length is 14 residues. Trimming took off 3 bases at V and 5 bases at J, with 11 bases between the two ends. The CDR3 DNA sequence: TGTGCCAGTAGTATGGAGAGGGCTCGAAACACCATATATTTT. Translated, it gives CASSMERARNTIYF.

This clone was recorded once. The CDR3 is CASSRQGLNEQYF. In DNA, the CDR3 is TGTGCCAGTAGCAGACAGGGACTGAACGAGCAGTACTTC. V gene TRBV19 combines with J gene TRBJ2-7, with a weak D call TRBD1 (7 bases). With 6 bases removed from V and 5 bases from J, the gap between germline ends came to 14 bases. In germline, CDR1 is LNHDA, CDR2 SQIVND (reference sequence). CDR3 length: 13 amino acids.

V is TRBV7-8 and J is TRBJ1-4; no reliable D call. V was shortened by 0 bases and J by 0 bases, with 8 bases between the two germline ends. The CDR3 spans 16 residues. Per the germline V gene, CDR1 is SGHVS and CDR2 is FQNEAQ. CDR3 in amino acids: CASSLARLATNEKLFF. The CDR3 DNA is TGTGCCAGCAGCTTAGCCAGACTTGCAACTAATGAAAAACTGTTTTTT.

This chain joins TRBV5-1 and TRBJ2-5, with 9 bases fitting TRBD2. V dropped 5 bases and J dropped 1; count of bases not matched to a gene: 9. The CDR3 consists of 16 residues. From germline, CDR1 is SGHRS and CDR2 YFSETQ. The CDR3 spells CASSGVPSGIQETQYF. The CDR3 DNA follows: TGCGCCAGCAGTGGGGTTCCTAGCGGGATCCAAGAGACCCAGTACTTC.

The genes are TRBV20-1 and TRBJ1-2; D call uncertain. The V gene's germline CDR1 is DFQATT and CDR2 SNEGSKA (reference sequence). CDR3 length: 9 residues. Trimming left V 5 bases short and J 7 bases short, with 5 bases between. The CDR3 is CSARSGYTF. CDR3 bases: TGCAGTGCTCGGAGTGGCTACACCTTC.

V gene TRBV27 combines with J gene TRBJ1-1; possibly TRBD1 for D (5 bases). V was shortened by 6 bases and J by 4 bases, with 15 bases between the two germline ends. The germline gives CDR1 MNHEY, CDR2 SMNVEV (reference sequence). This CDR3 spans 14 amino acids. The CDR3 nucleotides are TGTGCCAGCAGCCTAAATGGGGGAGGCACTGAAGCTTTCTTT. This codes for CASSLNGGGTEAFF.

The gene calls are TRBV28 and TRBJ2-5; 12 bases fit TRBD1. J gave up 5 bases and V 10 bases, and 8 bases lay outside the gene matches. The CDR3 loop spans 14 amino acids. In germline, CDR1 is MDHEN, CDR2 SYDVKM. CDR3 amino acids: CATGDRGLSETQYF. The CDR3 coding sequence is TGTGCCACGGGGGACAGGGGGCTATCGGAGACCCAGTACTTC.

The chain has TRBV13 and TRBJ2-5; weak D call: TRBD2 (5 bases). In germline, CDR1 is PRHDT, CDR2 FYEKMQ (reference sequence). The CDR3 totals 14 residues. Trimming stripped 5 bases from V and 2 bases from J, with 12 bases between. CDR3 sequence (DNA): TGTGCCAGCAGCAAACTAGGGTTACAAGAGACCCAGTACTTC. Its translation is CASSKLGLQETQYF. Variable domain in full (rest from reference TRBV13 and TRBJ2-5): AAGVIQSPRHLIKEKRETATLKCYPIPRHDTVYWYQQGPGQDPQFLISFYEKMQSDKGSIPDRFSAQQFSDYHSELNMSSLELGDSALYFCASSKLGLQETQYFGPGTRLLVL.

The chain is built from TRBV10-3 and TRBJ1-5, with a possible D match to TRBD1 (5 bases). This CDR3 contains 13 residues. Trimming removed 10 bases from V and 0 bases from J, with 10 bases in between. CDR1 and CDR2 (germline): ENHRY, SYGVKD. In DNA, the CDR3 is TGTGCCACGGGACTGGATAGCAATCAGCCCCAGCATTTT. Translated: CATGLDSNQPQHF.

V gene TRBV5-1 combines with J gene TRBJ1-2; D is unclear. CDR1 and CDR2 (germline): SGHRS, YFSETQ. This CDR3 is built from 13 residues. V lost 1 base to trimming and J lost 0 bases, with 4 bases between them. Here the CDR3 reads CASSLTANYGYTF. For the CDR3, the DNA is TGCGCCAGCAGCTTGACAGCTAACTATGGCTACACCTTC.

This clone was counted once. This chain connects TRBV19 to TRBJ1-5; the D gene is possibly TRBD1 (6 bases). CDR3 length: 12 residues. Deletions cut 11 bases from V and 4 bases from J, with 12 bases between. Germline-derived CDR1 and CDR2 are LNHDA and SQIVND (reference sequence). The CDR3, as DNA: TGTGCCGCGGGGGCGCCGAATCAGCCCCAGCATTTT. This codes for CAAGAPNQPQHF.

The genes are TRBV7-9 and TRBJ1-4, with 9 bases matching TRBD1. Germline CDR1 and CDR2: SEHNR and FQNEAQ (reference sequence). The trim removed 6 bases at V and 7 bases at J, leaving 6 bases unmatched. The CDR3 runs 14 residues. CDR3 amino acids: CASRTGTGPEKLFF. CDR3 in DNA: TGTGCCAGCAGAACCGGGACAGGGCCTGAAAAACTGTTTTTT.

The rearrangement links TRBV27 to TRBJ2-3, with D hard to call. Germline CDR1 MNHEY, CDR2 SMNVEV (reference sequence). This CDR3 spans 16 amino acids. V lost 0 bases and J 5 bases, leaving 15 bases between the germline ends. The chain's CDR3 is CASSLSVYLLGDTQYF. DNA for the CDR3: TGTGCCAGCAGTTTATCAGTCTACCTCCTCGGAGATACGCAGTATTTT.

This clone has just one count. The rearrangement joins TRBV27 to TRBJ2-5; TRBD2 is a possible D gene (6 bases). Germline V gives CDR1 MNHEY, CDR2 SMNVEV (reference sequence). Trimming left V 1 base short and J 2 bases short, with 11 bases between. The CDR3 covers 15 residues. The CDR3 here is CASSLYRGSQETQYF. The CDR3 bases are TGTGCCAGCAGTTTATATCGGGGGTCTCAAGAGACCCAGTACTTC.

This sequence joins TRBV5-1 and TRBJ2-3, with 12 bases that match TRBD1. CDR1 is SGHRS, CDR2 YFSETQ, per germline. J was trimmed by 1 base and V by 7 bases; bases with no gene match: 7. This CDR3 has 16 amino acids. CDR3 nucleotides: TGCGCCAGCGACCGGGACAGGGGGCCAGGCACAGATACGCAGTATTTT. Residues: CASDRDRGPGTDTQYF.

V and J are TRBV7-2 and TRBJ1-1; D may be TRBD1 (5 bases). CDR3 length: 14 amino acids. The ends were cut back, 6 bases at V and 3 bases at J, with 14 bases in the middle. CDR1 is SGHTA, CDR2 FQGNSA, per germline. CDR3: CASRRRGIYTEAFF. The DNA for the CDR3 is TGTGCCAGCAGAAGGCGGGGGATCTACACTGAAGCTTTCTTT.

V and J are TRBV7-2 and TRBJ1-2; D remains ambiguous. V gave up 8 bases and J gave up 5 bases, with 9 bases separating them. This CDR3 region has 11 residues. The germline CDR1 and CDR2 sequences are SGHTA and FQGNSA. The CDR3 coding sequence is TGTGCCAGCTACGGAGTGTATGGCTACACCTTC. It specifies CASYGVYGYTF.

This chain connects TRBV18 to TRBJ1-4; no definite D call. The CDR3 has 14 amino acids. CDR1 and CDR2 (germline): KGHSH, LQKENI. V was trimmed by 2 bases and J by 7 bases, leaving 11 bases between them. The CDR3 region is CASSPERVAEKLFF. The CDR3, as DNA: TGTGCCAGCTCACCAGAGAGGGTGGCTGAAAAACTGTTTTTT. Combining the CDR3 with reference TRBV18 and TRBJ1-4 gives the whole variable domain NAGVMQNPRHLVRRRGQEARLRCSPMKGHSHVYWYRQLPEEGLKFMVYLQKENIIDESGMPKERFSAEFPKEGPSILRIQQVVRGDSAAYFCASSPERVAEKLFFGSGTQLSVL.